This T cell receptor (beta chain) was observed in a study of blood T cells in healthy people across ages. Study-wide points: A greater number of naive CD4+ cells and higher diversity distinguished long-lived donors from aged donors.

Samples each yielded at least 6 micrograms of total RNA. Sample share makes this clonotype medium-sized. Its specificity is unknown. Using a J-beta primer mix together with a sample-barcoded 5' primer, a second PCR was run for about 6 to 11 cycles. MiXCR, run by TCRdb on the 5' RACE reads, gives a single entry per CDR3 protein. The sample includes roughly 1.9 million distinct CDR3 sequences, about two fifths of them seen just once. The J segment lost 6 bases and the V segment lost 6 bases, leaving 9 bases of the junction unmatched. The CDR3 sequence is 16 residues long. The V gene's germline CDR1 is MDHEN and CDR2 SYDVKM.

The rearrangement uses TRBV28 and TRBJ2-3; the match to TRBD2 covers 13 bases. This TCR came from a human donor in good health. Sequenced material: blood. CDR3 region: CASRFRLAGGWDTQYF. CDR3 DNA sequence: TGTGCCAGCAGATTTAGACTAGCGGGGGGCTGGGATACGCAGTATTTT.